The 17 T cell receptor beta chains below all came from one sample that was sequenced in a study of blood T cell repertoires in COVID-19. Profiling relied on immunoSEQ multiplex PCR, and the TCRdb table lists in-frame clones only, not all of them. This table holds under 200,000 clones, over 80% found once. Material for sequencing was PBMCs or T cells enriched from blood (not recorded which). Receptors were obtained from a woman between 50 and 59 years old who had recovered from COVID-19.

This sequence joins TRBV28 and TRBJ1-5, with 8 bases matching TRBD1. V was clipped by 4 bases and J by 6 bases; unmatched bases: 5. The CDR3 totals 14 residues. Germline lookup yields CDR1 MDHEN and CDR2 SYDVKM. The CDR3 reads CASSSTGVAQPQHF. CDR3 coding DNA: TGTGCCAGCAGTTCGACAGGGGTGGCTCAGCCCCAGCATTTT.

This chain links TRBV2 with TRBJ2-3, with D perhaps matching TRBD1 (6 bases). CDR3 size: 15 residues. V lost 6 bases, J lost 4 bases, and 17 bases lay in between. Looked up from germline, CDR1 is SNHLY and CDR2 is FYNNEI. Here the CDR3 DNA reads TGTGCCAGCAGGTGGGCCGGGACAATGGCAGATACGCAGTATTTT. Its translation: CASRWAGTMADTQYF.

The chain combines TRBV2 with TRBJ1-5; 10 nucleotides agree with TRBD1. CDR1 and CDR2 (germline): SNHLY, FYNNEI. The CDR3 length is 15 residues. The V segment lost 7 bases and the J segment 0 bases; nucleotides outside the gene matches: 3. CDR3 sequence (DNA): TGTGCCAGCAAAGACAGGGGGCATAGCAATCAGCCCCAGCATTTT. The encoded protein is CASKDRGHSNQPQHF.

This clone has ten or more counts. The chain employs TRBV5-5 and TRBJ1-2, with TRBD1 matching over 7 bases. The ends lost 4 bases at V and 5 bases at J; junction bases unmatched: 8. Germline CDR1 reads SGHKS; CDR2 reads YYEKEE (reference sequence). CDR3 length equals 14 residues. The DNA of the CDR3 is TGTGCCAGCAGCGCCCTAACGACAGGGTATGGCTACACCTTC. It yields the protein CASSALTTGYGYTF.

The chain uses TRBV7-8 and TRBJ2-1; the D is unclear. Germline values: CDR1 SGHVS, CDR2 FQNEAQ. The CDR3 consists of 11 residues. Trimming cost V 6 bases and J 8 bases, with 8 bases left between them. The CDR3 reads CASSPLDEQFF. The CDR3 DNA sequence: TGTGCCAGCAGTCCCCTCGATGAGCAGTTCTTC. Based on the CDR3 plus reference TRBV7-8 and TRBJ2-1, the full variable domain is GAGVSQSPRYKVAKRGQDVALRCDPISGHVSLFWYQQALGQGPEFLTYFQNEAQLDKSGLPSDRFFAERPEGSVSTLKIQRTQQEDSAVYLCASSPLDEQFFGPGTRLTVL.

This clone has a single count. The chain employs TRBV25-1 and TRBJ1-1; maybe TRBD1 (5 bases). Trimming left V 6 bases short and J 1 base short, with 12 bases between. The CDR3 length is 14 residues. The V gene's germline CDR1 is MGHDK and CDR2 SYGVNS. The CDR3 spells CASRDQGTNTEAFF. As DNA, the CDR3 is TGTGCCAGCAGAGATCAGGGAACGAACACTGAAGCTTTCTTT.

The chain uses TRBV19 and TRBJ2-1; D not resolved. The V and J ends lost 4 bases and 5 bases respectively, with 9 bases between them. CDR3 length: 13 amino acids. Looked up from germline, CDR1 is LNHDA and CDR2 is SQIVND (reference sequence). The CDR3 spells CASSTSSHNEQFF. In DNA, the CDR3 is TGTGCCAGTAGTACCTCGAGCCACAATGAGCAGTTCTTC.

The genes are TRBV28 and TRBJ1-1; 7 nucleotides align to TRBD1. V was clipped by 5 bases and J by 1 base; unmatched bases: 4. The length of the CDR3 is 14 residues. The germline V gene encodes CDR1 MDHEN and CDR2 SYDVKM. CDR3 in amino acids: CASSLRTGNTEAFF. The CDR3 DNA sequence: TGTGCCAGCAGTCTCAGGACAGGGAACACTGAAGCTTTCTTT.

The rearrangement links TRBV27 to TRBJ1-1, with unresolved D. Germline CDR1 and CDR2: MNHEY and SMNVEV (reference sequence). The V end lost 3 bases, the J end lost 1 base, and 12 bases lay between the germline ends. This CDR3 is built from 15 residues. DNA of the CDR3: TGTGCCAGCAGTTTGAAGCCCACTTGGAACACTGAAGCTTTCTTT. Translated, it gives CASSLKPTWNTEAFF.

This chain links TRBV14 with TRBJ1-6; maybe TRBD1 (6 bases). The CDR3 loop spans 13 amino acids. The V end lost 4 bases, the J end lost 9 bases, and 10 bases lay between the germline ends. Germline V lookup: CDR1 SGHDN, CDR2 FVKESK. The CDR3: CASSLGAISPLHF. The CDR3 DNA reads TGTGCCAGCAGCCTGGGGGCGATTTCACCCCTCCACTTT.

V is TRBV19 and J is TRBJ2-7; the match to TRBD1 covers 8 bases. The CDR3 covers 13 residues. V shed 5 bases and J 4 bases; nucleotides not matched to a gene: 4. Germline CDR1 LNHDA, CDR2 SQIVND (reference sequence). CDR3 coding DNA: TGTGCCAGTAGTCCCAGGGGGCTGTACGAGCAGTACGTC. It encodes CASSPRGLYEQYV.

The chain recombines TRBV10-3 with TRBJ1-2; 9 nucleotides agree with TRBD1. Per the germline V gene, CDR1 is ENHRY and CDR2 is SYGVKD. V dropped 6 bases and J dropped 1; count of bases not matched to a gene: 3. The CDR3 runs to 14 residues. The CDR3 loop is CAIRGTGINYGYTF. The CDR3 nucleotides are TGTGCCATCAGGGGGACAGGGATTAACTATGGCTACACCTTC.

This chain uses TRBV5-4 with TRBJ2-2; 7 bases fit TRBD2. The length of the CDR3 is 14 residues. Losses at the gene ends were 3 bases for V and 6 bases for J; bases not matched to a gene: 5. The germline gives CDR1 SGHNT, CDR2 YYREEE (reference sequence). CDR3 protein: CASSSLTSPGELFF. In nucleotides, the CDR3 is TGTGCCAGCAGCTCCTTGACTAGCCCCGGGGAGCTGTTTTTT.

The V call is TRBV30, the J call TRBJ2-7; tentative D call: TRBD1 (5 bases). Trimming cost V 3 bases and J 5 bases, with 14 bases left between them. Germline V gives CDR1 GTSNPN, CDR2 SVGIG (reference sequence). The CDR3 has 13 amino acids. CDR3 residues: CAWSPGYYHEQYV. The CDR3 nucleotides are TGTGCCTGGAGCCCAGGGTATTATCACGAGCAGTACGTC.

The rearrangement joins TRBV28 to TRBJ2-1; 15 bases are shared with TRBD2. CDR1 is MDHEN and CDR2 is SYDVKM in the germline V gene. This CDR3 comprises 15 residues. V gave up 6 bases and J gave up 9 bases; unmatched junction bases: 6. CDR3 in amino acids: CASSPGLAGGGEQFF. The CDR3 coding sequence is TGTGCCAGCAGCCCGGGACTAGCGGGAGGTGGTGAGCAGTTCTTC. The full variable domain, completed using reference TRBV28 and TRBJ2-1, is DVKVTQSSRYLVKRTGEKVFLECVQDMDHENMFWYRQDPGLGLRLIYFSYDVKMKEKGDIPEGYSVSREKKERFSLILESASTNQTSMYLCASSPGLAGGGEQFFGPGTRLTVL.

The rearrangement links TRBV5-6 to TRBJ1-2, with 8 bases lining up with TRBD1. Germline V CDR1 and CDR2: SGHDT, YYEEEE. The CDR3 extends over 16 amino acids. The J segment lost 4 bases and the V segment lost 1 base, leaving 9 bases of the junction unmatched. CDR3 nucleotides: TGTGCCAGCAGCTTGTCGGGGACAGGCTTCATCTATGGCTACACCTTC. It codes for CASSLSGTGFIYGYTF.

The chain recombines TRBV4-1 with TRBJ2-5, with D possibly matching TRBD2 (6 bases). Trimming took 4 bases from V and 1 from J, leaving 10 bases between them. The CDR3 is 14 residues long. CDR1 and CDR2 from the germline V gene are MGHRA and YSYEKL. In DNA, the CDR3 is TGCGCCAGCAGCCTGACGGGGGTCCAAGAGACCCAGTACTTC. The encoded protein is CASSLTGVQETQYF.